This TCR beta chain was captured by sequencing in a study of T cells after posttransplantation cyclophosphamide. Study results and caveats: Donor CD8+ memory clones often dominated recipient blood repertoires at later times.

TCRdb keeps only in-frame clones here, not all; method: immunoSEQ multiplex PCR. The data contain tens of thousands of clones, more than 75% of them singletons. Trimming removed 0 bases from V and 7 bases from J; junction bases left unmatched: 5. The CDR3 extends over 15 amino acids. Germline V gene lookup returns CDR1 SGHVS and CDR2 FNYEAQ. With respect to this clone: Its antigen is not known.

The TCR comes from an older woman with a blood cancer, CMV-positive, and with a related stem cell donor. Source material: PBMCs. The chain couples TRBV7-6 to TRBJ2-2, with 7 bases lining up with TRBD1. The DNA for the CDR3 is TGTGCCAGCAGCTTAGCACAGGGGCGTGGCGGGGAGCTGTTTTTT. The encoded protein is CASSLAQGRGGELFF.